Listed below are T cell receptor beta chains from one sample, sequenced in a study of blood T cell repertoires in COVID-19. Generated by immunoSEQ multiplex PCR, the TCRdb table keeps only in-frame clones and is missing some. Counted here are tens of thousands of clones, about 90% occurring once; the ten biggest clones make up approximately 15%. Sequences were obtained from peripheral blood. The receptors derive from a human donor with active COVID-19. The donor label of this sample is uncertain. CDR3s include the opening cysteine and the closing phenylalanine or tryptophan. D genes are given only for firm matches. Rows give clone size only sometimes, using once, few, many, or a class for an expanded clone.

size: -; J: TRBJ2-2; V: TRBV11-3; D: TRBD1; DNA: TGTGCCAGTATGGACAGGGGGGGCACCGGGGAGCTGTTTTTT; CDR3: CASMDRGGTGELFF
size: -; J: TRBJ1-5; V: TRBV7-8; D: -; DNA: TGTGCCAGCAGCCCCGAAGGGGCAGTTTATAGCAATCAGCCCCAGCATTTT; CDR3: CASSPEGAVYSNQPQHF
size: -; J: TRBJ2-7; V: TRBV9; D: TRBD2; DNA: TGTGCCAGCAGCGTCGCCGCAGGGCTAGCGGACTCCTACGAGCAGTACTTC; CDR3: CASSVAAGLADSYEQYF
size: -; J: TRBJ2-3; V: TRBV9; D: TRBD1; DNA: TGTGCCAGCAGCGTAACAGGGGCTAGCACAGATACGCAGTATTTT; CDR3: CASSVTGASTDTQYF
size: -; J: TRBJ2-3; V: TRBV6-5; D: -; DNA: TGTGCCACCTGGACAACGGCCCCCACAGATACGCAGTATTTT; CDR3: CATWTTAPTDTQYF
size: -; J: TRBJ1-3; V: TRBV6-6; D: -; DNA: TGTGCCAGCAGTTGGGGCCGGAGCTCTGGAAACACCATATATTTT; CDR3: CASSWGRSSGNTIYF
size: once; J: TRBJ1-2; V: TRBV7-2; D: TRBD1; DNA: TGTGCCAGCAGATTGACAGGGGGCAGCTATGGCTACACCTTC; CDR3: CASRLTGGSYGYTF
size: -; J: TRBJ1-3; V: TRBV9; D: TRBD1; DNA: TGTGCCAGCAGCCTAGGGACAGTCTCTGGAAACACCATATATTTT; CDR3: CASSLGTVSGNTIYF
size: -; J: TRBJ1-6; V: TRBV7-8; D: -; DNA: TGTGCCAGCAGCTTAGAACCCGGTCTCTATAATTCACCCCTCCACTTT; CDR3: CASSLEPGLYNSPLHF
size: few; J: TRBJ2-2; V: TRBV7-7; D: -; DNA: TGTGCTAGCAGCCGGGCCATCGGAGGGAACACCGGGGAGCTGTTTTTT; CDR3: CASSRAIGGNTGELFF
size: -; J: TRBJ2-5; V: TRBV7-2; D: TRBD1; DNA: TGTGCCAGCAGCCCCGGCGGACAGGGGGCTTTGGAGACCCAGTACTTC; CDR3: CASSPGGQGALETQYF
size: -; J: TRBJ1-1; V: TRBV5-1; D: TRBD1; DNA: TGCGCCAGCAGCTTCCGGACAGGCTTCGGGGAAGCTTTCTTT; CDR3: CASSFRTGFGEAFF
size: -; J: TRBJ1-2; V: TRBV6-5; D: -; DNA: TGTGCCAGCAGAGCGGCAACTAACTATGGCTACACCTTC; CDR3: CASRAATNYGYTF
size: -; J: TRBJ1-2; V: TRBV6-2/TRBV6-3; D: -; DNA: TGTGCCAGCAGTTCCCACTCGAGGGCCTATGGCTACACCTTC; CDR3: CASSSHSRAYGYTF
size: -; J: TRBJ2-7; V: TRBV7-8; D: -; DNA: TGTGCCAGCAGCTTATTCACTAGTAGCTACGAGCAGTACTTC; CDR3: CASSLFTSSYEQYF
size: -; J: TRBJ2-6; V: TRBV21-1; D: -; DNA: TGTGCCAGCAGATGGACAGACAGTAGCTCTGGGGCCAACGTCCTGACTTTC; CDR3: CASRWTDSSSGANVLTF
size: -; J: TRBJ1-4; V: TRBV10-3; D: TRBD1; DNA: TGTGCCATCAGTGAGTCACTTGCGGACCCCGGGACAGAAAAAGAAAAACTGTTTTTT; CDR3: CAISESLADPGTEKEKLFF
size: -; J: TRBJ2-5; V: TRBV3-1/TRBV3-2; D: -; DNA: TGTGCCAGCAGCCAAGCAGGTTGGCAGGAGACCCAGTACTTC; CDR3: CASSQAGWQETQYF
size: -; J: TRBJ1-5; V: TRBV5-8; D: TRBD1; DNA: TGTGCCAGCAGCCGGGGGACAGGGGATAGCAATCAGCCCCAGCATTTT; CDR3: CASSRGTGDSNQPQHF
size: -; J: TRBJ2-7; V: TRBV6-6; D: TRBD1; DNA: TGTGCCAGCAGGTTAGCACAGGGGTCCTACGAGCAGTACTTC; CDR3: CASRLAQGSYEQYF
size: -; J: TRBJ2-3; V: TRBV9; D: TRBD2; DNA: TGTGCCAGCAGCCCTAGCGGGGGGGCCGTGGTAGATACGCAGTATTTT; CDR3: CASSPSGGAVVDTQYF
size: once; J: TRBJ2-7; V: TRBV7-2; D: TRBD1; DNA: TGTGCCAGCAGCGCCCGGGACAGGGGTGCCTACGAGCAGTACTTC; CDR3: CASSARDRGAYEQYF
size: -; J: TRBJ2-3; V: TRBV7-2; D: TRBD2; DNA: TGTGCCAGCAGCAATAAGGGTACGGGACTAGGATATGGTACGCAGTATTTT; CDR3: CASSNKGTGLGYGTQYF
size: once; J: TRBJ2-2; V: TRBV27; D: TRBD1; DNA: TGTGCCAGCAGTTGGACAGGGGGCGGCACCGGGGAGCTGTTTTTT; CDR3: CASSWTGGGTGELFF
size: -; J: TRBJ1-2; V: TRBV6-5; D: TRBD1; DNA: TGTGCCAGCAGTTACCCACCGGGACAGGGCTCTGGCTACACCTTC; CDR3: CASSYPPGQGSGYTF
size: -; J: TRBJ1-5; V: TRBV7-3; D: -; DNA: TGTGCCAGCAGCTTAACGCCGGGTAATCAGCCCCAGCATTTT; CDR3: CASSLTPGNQPQHF
size: -; J: TRBJ1-6; V: TRBV18; D: -; DNA: TGTGCCAGCTCACCAGGGCGTACAGATAATTCACCCCTCCACTTT; CDR3: CASSPGRTDNSPLHF
size: few; J: TRBJ1-2; V: TRBV5-1; D: -; DNA: TGCGCCAGCAGCTCGAAAGCAGGCACCTATGGCTACACCTTC; CDR3: CASSSKAGTYGYTF
size: -; J: TRBJ2-3; V: TRBV5-1; D: -; DNA: TGCGCCAGCAGCTCCCAGGATACGCAGTATTTT; CDR3: CASSSQDTQYF
size: once; J: TRBJ2-7; V: TRBV19; D: -; DNA: TGTGCCAGTAGTCCCCGCCGGGCGGGTGATGACTACGAGCAGTACTTC; CDR3: CASSPRRAGDDYEQYF
size: -; J: TRBJ1-2; V: TRBV5-4; D: TRBD1; DNA: TGTGCCAGCAGCGGCCACAGGGGGCCGGGAGGCTACACCTTC; CDR3: CASSGHRGPGGYTF
size: -; J: TRBJ2-3; V: TRBV19; D: TRBD1; DNA: TGTGCCAGTAGTATTAACAGGGGGATATCAATTTTTGGCACAGATACGCAGTATTTT; CDR3: CASSINRGISIFGTDTQYF